A selection of T cell receptor beta chains follows, all from one sample in a study of Ad26.COV2.S vaccination and SARS-CoV-2 variants. Here immunoSEQ multiplex PCR was the method, and the copy in TCRdb shows in-frame clones only, minus some. The table records about 320,000 clones, around four fifths of them present only once. The sample in question was peripheral blood, obtained in a trial of Ad26.COV2.S vaccine versus placebo. Every receptor here comes from a person aged 18-60 years who received the Ad26.COV2.S COVID-19 vaccine or a placebo. Each CDR3 is given with its conserved first and last residue. Fields, in order: V gene, clone size, J gene, D gene, CDR3 DNA, CDR3 protein. A D gene is named only where the DNA matches it firmly. The size field is filled for only some rows; it gives once, few, many or a size class.

TRBV10-3	NA	TRBJ2-3	TRBD1	TGTGCCATCAGTGAAAGGGACAGGGCGACAGATACGCAGTATTTT	CAISERDRATDTQYF
TRBV7-8	NA	TRBJ2-1	TRBD1	TGTGCCAGCAGCTTAGGGGGGACAGGCGACTACAATGAGCAGTTCTTC	CASSLGGTGDYNEQFF
TRBV7-2	NA	TRBJ2-7	NA	TGTGCCAGCAGCCTAGGGGGGTCCCCATACGAGCAGTACTTC	CASSLGGSPYEQYF
TRBV5-1	once	TRBJ1-2	NA	TGCGCCAGCAGCTTTGGGTCTAGCTATGGCTACACCTTC	CASSFGSSYGYTF
TRBV19	NA	TRBJ1-2	TRBD1	TGTGCCAGTCTCAAATCGACAGGGGGTAACTATGGCTACACCTTC	CASLKSTGGNYGYTF
TRBV2	NA	TRBJ2-2	NA	TGTGCCAGCAGTGTGGACAGATACACCGGGGAGCTGTTTTTT	CASSVDRYTGELFF
TRBV15	NA	TRBJ2-1	NA	TGTGCCACCAGCAGAGGACGGGACTCCCCTTACAATGAGCAGTTCTTC	CATSRGRDSPYNEQFF
TRBV7-2	few	TRBJ2-7	NA	TGTGCCAGCAGCTTAGTAGGTTGGGACTCCGAGCAGTACTTC	CASSLVGWDSEQYF
TRBV2	NA	TRBJ2-7	NA	TGTGCCAGCAGTGAACCCCAGTGGGGGCACCTCTACGAGCAGTACTTC	CASSEPQWGHLYEQYF
TRBV10-3	NA	TRBJ2-3	NA	TGTGCCATCAGTGTAGAGGGGATTTGGAATACGCAGTATTTT	CAISVEGIWNTQYF
TRBV3-1/TRBV3-2	NA	TRBJ2-7	NA	TGTGCCAGCAGCCAGGGAATTAATTGGGAGCAGTACTTC	CASSQGINWEQYF
TRBV18	few	TRBJ1-1	NA	TGTGCCAGCTCACCAAACAGCAACACTGAAGCTTTCTTT	CASSPNSNTEAFF
TRBV4-2	NA	TRBJ2-3	NA	TGTGCCAGCAGCCAGGCGACAGGAACCACAGATACGCAGTATTTT	CASSQATGTTDTQYF
TRBV9	NA	TRBJ2-3	NA	TGTGCCAGCAGCGTATCCCCCTGGGGTGTCACAGATACGCAGTATTTT	CASSVSPWGVTDTQYF
TRBV10-1	NA	TRBJ2-2	TRBD2	TGCGCCAGCAGCTTGAGCGGGGGGGGCACCGGGGAGCTGTTTTTT	CASSLSGGGTGELFF
TRBV19	NA	TRBJ1-2	NA	TGTGCCAGTAGTAGACCCACAGGGATGGGTAACTATGGCTACACCTTC	CASSRPTGMGNYGYTF
TRBV5-4	NA	TRBJ1-2	NA	TGTGCCAGCAGCTTGGGTAGAGGCAACTATGGCTACACCTTC	CASSLGRGNYGYTF
TRBV11-2	NA	TRBJ1-2	NA	TGTGCCAGCACCCCTGGGGTTGGCTACACCTTC	CASTPGVGYTF
TRBV2	NA	TRBJ2-1	NA	TGTGCCAGCAGTGAAATAACTAGCAGCAATGAGCAGTTCTTC	CASSEITSSNEQFF
TRBV7-2	NA	TRBJ2-1	TRBD2	TGTGCCAGCAGCCCCTATGTAGCGGGCGGGTACAATGAGCAGTTCTTC	CASSPYVAGGYNEQFF
TRBV9	once	TRBJ1-2	NA	TGTGCCAGCAGCGTGGAGTATCCCCCCACCTTC	CASSVEYPPTF
TRBV7-2	NA	TRBJ2-7	TRBD1	TGTGCCAGCAGCTTAAGGTTCAACAGGGGGAGCTCCTACGAGCAGTACTTC	CASSLRFNRGSSYEQYF
TRBV12-5	NA	TRBJ1-4	TRBD1	TGTGCTAGTGGGGGACAGACTAATGAAAAACTGTTTTTT	CASGGQTNEKLFF
TRBV3-1/TRBV3-2	NA	TRBJ2-7	TRBD1	TGTGCCAGCAGCCCGGGACAGGGAGGTCTCTACGAGCAGTACTTC	CASSPGQGGLYEQYF
TRBV21-1	NA	TRBJ2-3	NA	TGTGCCAGCAGCTACGAATCACAGACCTCTAGCACAGATACGCAGTATTTT	CASSYESQTSSTDTQYF
TRBV5-5	NA	TRBJ2-2	TRBD1	TGTGCCAGCAGCCGACAGGGTCCCCCCAGCGGGGAGCTGTTTTTT	CASSRQGPPSGELFF
TRBV14	NA	TRBJ2-1	TRBD2	TGTGCCAGCAGCCTAGCGGGGGGGCTTCTCAATGAGCAGTTCTTC	CASSLAGGLLNEQFF
TRBV7-3	NA	TRBJ1-3	NA	TGTGCCAGCAGCTTGGTCCCACAGTCAGCGGGTGGAAACACCATATATTTT	CASSLVPQSAGGNTIYF
TRBV5-6	NA	TRBJ1-2	NA	TGTGCCAGCAGCTCCCGGACGAACTATGGCTACACCTTC	CASSSRTNYGYTF
TRBV7-2	NA	TRBJ1-4	NA	TGTGCCAGCAGCTTACAACCAGTAGGAGGTGAAAAACTGTTTTTT	CASSLQPVGGEKLFF
TRBV9	NA	TRBJ2-3	NA	TGTGCCAGCAGCGTAGATCAGCGAGATACGCAGTATTTT	CASSVDQRDTQYF
TRBV5-1	NA	TRBJ2-7	TRBD1	TGCGCCAGCAGCTGGACGGGACAGAAGGACTACGAGCAGTACTTC	CASSWTGQKDYEQYF
TRBV11-2	NA	TRBJ2-2	NA	TGTGCCAGCAGCTTAGGCCCGAACACCGGGGAGCTGTTTTTT	CASSLGPNTGELFF
TRBV2	NA	TRBJ2-7	NA	TGTGCCAGCAAGGACCATGAGGAATACGAGCAGTACTTC	CASKDHEEYEQYF
TRBV28	NA	TRBJ2-3	NA	TGTGCCAGCAGTTCCCCGGGACTCCAGGGGTATTTT	CASSSPGLQGYF
TRBV7-6	NA	TRBJ1-5	NA	TGTGCCAGGGACAGAGATAGCAATCAGCCCCAGCATTTT	CARDRDSNQPQHF
TRBV11-2	NA	TRBJ1-6	NA	TGTGCCAGCAGCCTCCCAGGATATAATTCACCCCTCCACTTT	CASSLPGYNSPLHF
TRBV18	once	TRBJ2-7	NA	TGTGCCAGCTCACCTGACCTTGGGTACGAGCAGTACTTC	CASSPDLGYEQYF
TRBV7-3	few	TRBJ2-5	NA	TGTGCCAGCAGCTTAACGGTGGGGACGGTGGAGACCCAGTACTTC	CASSLTVGTVETQYF
TRBV5-1	NA	TRBJ1-4	TRBD1	TGCGCCAGCAGTTCCCAGGGGGCAACTAATGAAAAACTGTTTTTT	CASSSQGATNEKLFF
TRBV14	NA	TRBJ2-2	NA	TGTGCCAGCAGCCAAGTACAGAACACCGGGGAGCTGTTTTTT	CASSQVQNTGELFF
TRBV20-1	NA	TRBJ1-3	NA	TGCAGTGGCAGCTTCGGAAACACCATATATTTT	CSGSFGNTIYF
TRBV11-2	NA	TRBJ2-2	NA	TGTGCCAGCAGCTTAGCGTCCGCGAACACCGGGGAGCTGTTTTTT	CASSLASANTGELFF
TRBV25-1	NA	TRBJ1-3	NA	TGTGCCAGCACGGGACGGCCCGGTGGAAACACCATATATTTT	CASTGRPGGNTIYF
TRBV6-5	NA	TRBJ1-5	NA	TGTGCCACCGTGGGACCCGGGGAAAGGAAGCCCCAGCATTTT	CATVGPGERKPQHF
TRBV10-3	NA	TRBJ2-5	TRBD1	TGTGCCATCAGTGTCGGAGCCGCAGGGGGCCGGGAGACCCAGTACTTC	CAISVGAAGGRETQYF
TRBV4-1	NA	TRBJ1-2	TRBD1	TGCGCCAGCAGCCAACCAGGGGGCGATGGCTACACCTTC	CASSQPGGDGYTF
TRBV29-1	NA	TRBJ2-3	NA	TGCAGCGTTCGCGGTGGGGGTTTAGGGAGCACAGATACGCAGTATTTT	CSVRGGGLGSTDTQYF
TRBV27	few	TRBJ1-3	TRBD1	TGTGCCAGCAGTCCCCGGGACAGGCGATCTGGAAACACCATATATTTT	CASSPRDRRSGNTIYF
TRBV5-5	few	TRBJ2-7	TRBD2	TGTGCCAGCAGCTGGAGCGGGGGCTCGACGGGGGACGAGCAGTACTTC	CASSWSGGSTGDEQYF
TRBV4-1	NA	TRBJ1-5	TRBD1	TGCGCCAGCAGCCCAACACAGGGGGCAGGTCAGCCCCAGCATTTT	CASSPTQGAGQPQHF
TRBV7-9	NA	TRBJ1-4	NA	TGTGCTAGTACAAGCGGGCAGGCTCAACTGTTTTTT	CASTSGQAQLFF
TRBV3-1/TRBV3-2	NA	TRBJ2-5	TRBD1	TGTGCCAGCATTTCTTTCAAAGACAGGGGGCGAGAGACCCAGTACTTC	CASISFKDRGRETQYF
TRBV5-1	NA	TRBJ1-3	TRBD1	TGCGCCAGCAGCGGGGGACAGCGCACCTCTGGAAACACCATATATTTT	CASSGGQRTSGNTIYF
TRBV3-1/TRBV3-2	NA	TRBJ2-4	NA	TGTGCCAGCAGCCAAGTTCTAAACATTCAGTACTTC	CASSQVLNIQYF
TRBV5-1	NA	TRBJ2-5	NA	TGCGCCAGCAGTTTTGGACCCGGGGGACAAGAGACCCAGTACTTC	CASSFGPGGQETQYF
TRBV12-5	NA	TRBJ1-4	NA	TGTGCTAGTGGTCCCCGGGACGTCGATGAAAAACTGTTTTTT	CASGPRDVDEKLFF
TRBV5-1	NA	TRBJ1-1	NA	TGCGCCAGCACCAGGTCAGGGATAGGAGAAACGGGCACTGAAGCTTTCTTT	CASTRSGIGETGTEAFF